Here is one T cell receptor (beta chain) with its context. Generated by immunoSEQ multiplex PCR, the TCRdb table keeps only in-frame clones and is missing some. The sample shows over 70,000 clones, about 96% of them seen only once. Trimming shortened V by 3 bases and J by 3 bases, and 17 bases separated the two germline ends. The CDR3 has 16 amino acids. Germline CDR1 and CDR2: SGHNT and YYREEE (reference sequence). This entry is derived from a study of technical replicates of blood from a few donors. The chain employs TRBV5-4 and TRBJ2-3; D might be TRBD1 (6 bases). Sequencing was performed on T cells isolated from PBMCs. The TCR sequence derives from a human donor in good health. The CDR3 region has the DNA TGTGCCAGCAGCTCGGACAGTAGTATGGGTACAGATACGCAGTATTTT. Encoded protein: CASSSDSSMGTDTQYF. Full variable domain (remainder filled in from reference TRBV5-4 and TRBJ2-3): ETGVTQSPTHLIKTRGQQVTLRCSSQSGHNTVSWYQQALGQGPQFIFQYYREEENGRGNFPPRFSGLQFPNYSSELNVNALELDDSALYLCASSSDSSMGTDTQYFGPGTRLTVL.